The sequence of this T cell receptor (beta chain) was determined in a study of neurological immune-mediated disorders (dated by TCRdb to between 2017 and 2020). For context, the study as a whole: The study compared peripheral blood TCR-beta repertoires of HTLV-I-associated myelopathy (HAM/TSP) patients, multiple sclerosis patients and healthy controls using UMI-based sequencing. Alongside PBMC samples, the set of 106 TCR-beta libraries contained longitudinal samples, technical triplicates, and paired CD4+ and CD8+ T-cell subsets that had been sorted. Each longitudinal HAM/TSP and healthy donor was sampled at 3 time-points spaced at roughly 3-40 month intervals. Of the roughly 68 subjects in the cohort, about 14 were HAM/TSP patients, roughly 34 were multiple sclerosis patients, and approximately 20 were healthy controls.

Counted from cysteine to phenylalanine, this CDR3 has 13 amino acids. Only the CDR3 region is kept as DNA, spanning 39 bases read in frame from base 1. The germline V gene yields MDHEN for CDR1 and SYDVKM for CDR2. Sample time point, as interpreted from the label and publication: longitudinal time-point 2. The healthy controls were volunteers from blood banks in Maryland, USA. Unsorted PBMC libraries were generated from 2 million PBMCs stored in RNAlater at -80 °C until RNA extraction. Peripheral blood was subjected to Ficoll-Hypaque density gradient centrifugation to isolate PBMCs, which were then cryopreserved in liquid nitrogen. General conclusions and limits of the study: No identical CDR3 amino acid sequences were shared among expanded clones across subjects, suggesting private TCR-beta repertoires in all groups. TCR clonal expansion was highest in HAM/TSP patients and lowest in MS patients, with MS patients falling below even healthy controls.

Details on this clonotype: The antigen it recognizes is unknown. It may be a read error: a sequence one base away is much more abundant.

cDNA was synthesized by template-switch 5'RACE using a primer carrying a 10-nucleotide random unique molecular identifier by which each TCR transcript was tagged. Over 170 million TCR-beta sequences, covering 15-18 subjects, were produced in each sequencing run. The RNeasy kit was used to extract total RNA. The KAPA Real-time Library Amplification kit was used to amplify TCR-beta VDJ regions with primers targeting the TCR constant region and the 5'RACE anchor. Sample indexes and Illumina adaptors were added in a first PCR, after which library yield was increased in a second PCR. After Ampure bead purification, the TCR product of roughly 650 bp was size-selected on a 2% E-gel SizeSelection system. Before pooling, libraries had their quality checked on a Bioanalyzer, their concentration measured with Qubit, and their quantity determined with the Kapa Library Quantification kit. An Illumina HiSeq 2500 was used to sequence the libraries paired-end at 2 x 150 bp. To increase sequence diversity, roughly 24-31% phiX was spiked into each library pool. Per the authors' processing: Quality-filtered reads were processed with the UMI-based MiGEC pipeline, and over 75% of raw TCR sequences were removed by the MiGEC pipeline during error correction. IMGT germline references were used for aligning VDJ genes, and each clonotype was defined as a unique CDR3 amino acid sequence together with its V-J genes. Clonal expansion, Shannon diversity and CDR3 relatedness were evaluated with VDJtools (CalcPairwiseDistances, ClusterSamples), while phylogenetic trees were built in CLCbio workbench. Expanded clones were defined as having at least 8 unique UMIs, based on coefficient-of-variation modelling across technical triplicates. The raw public reads went through TCRdb reprocessing: fastp at Q25, MiXCR clone calling, in-frame beta chains kept. CDR3 protein sequences are deduplicated, and each keeps its most common genes and DNA. The V and J calls follow TCRdb's processing rather than the paper's. For this sample there are some 60,000 distinct CDR3 sequences; roughly 10% appear just once. The ten largest clones represent approximately 12% of the sample.

The chain is encoded by TRBV28 joined to TRBJ1-2; D gene: possibly TRBD1, on 5 matching bases. Specimen: PBMCs. This TCR was recovered from a man under 40 in good health. The bases read TGTGTCAGTTCGGGGGTGGGGAACTATGGCTACACCTTC. It specifies CVSSGVGNYGYTF.